These 29 T cell receptor beta chains were all obtained from the same sample, sequenced in a study of technical replicates of blood from several donors. The repertoire was sequenced with immunoSEQ multiplex PCR; TCRdb's copy has only in-frame clones and lacks some. Seen here are tens of thousands of clones, about nine tenths observed once, and the top ten hold about 0.35%. The sequenced sample was T cells isolated from PBMCs. These receptors were collected from a human donor in good health.

This clone was counted a single time. V and J are TRBV5-1 and TRBJ2-7; 7 nucleotides match TRBD2. This CDR3 is 15 amino acids long. Germline V CDR1 and CDR2: SGHRS, YFSETQ. V lost 0 bases to trimming and J lost 2 bases; unmatched junction nucleotides: 5. The CDR3 DNA reads TGCGCCAGCAGCTTGGCCGGACTAGTAACCTACGAGCAGTACTTC. This gives the protein CASSLAGLVTYEQYF.

The V and J genes are TRBV14 and TRBJ1-1; D is uncertain. The V gene's germline CDR1 is SGHDN and CDR2 FVKESK. The CDR3 spans 15 residues. The V gene lost 1 base and the J gene lost 4 bases, with 13 bases spanning the gap. The CDR3 is CASSQVLGAGTEAFF. DNA for the CDR3: TGTGCCAGCAGCCAAGTTCTGGGTGCGGGCACTGAAGCTTTCTTT.

Notes on this clone: One end of the junction is discordant with germline, which a read error may explain. The chain uses TRBV7-7 and TRBJ2-1; 11 bases map to TRBD2. The CDR3 consists of 17 residues. From germline, CDR1 is SSHAT and CDR2 FNYEAQ (reference sequence). DNA of the CDR3: TGTGCTAGCAGCTTAGTTGGGGGTCGGACTAGCGGGAATGAGCAGTTCTTC. Its protein product is CASSLVGGRTSGNEQFF.

The chain combines TRBV5-1 with TRBJ1-5, with a weak D call TRBD1 (5 bases). Germline assignment: CDR1 SGHRS and CDR2 YFSETQ. This CDR3 spans 14 amino acids. Trimming pared 0 bases from V and 7 bases from J, leaving 11 bases between. The CDR3 region is CASSLVGEGQPQHF. CDR3 nucleotides: TGCGCCAGCAGCTTGGTGGGGGAGGGGCAGCCCCAGCATTTT.

The chain links TRBV6-5 to TRBJ1-1; D remains unclear. Per germline, CDR1 MNHEY and CDR2 SVGAGI. CDR3 length: 12 residues. V dropped 7 bases and J dropped 1 base, with 7 bases sitting between them. The CDR3 sequence: CASKRSNTEAFF. The CDR3 nucleotides are TGTGCCAGCAAGAGGTCGAACACTGAAGCTTTCTTT.

The rearrangement uses TRBV19 and TRBJ1-4; the D gene is possibly TRBD1 (6 bases). There are 14 residues in the CDR3. The V end lost 6 bases, the J end lost 3 bases, and 11 bases lay between the germline ends. Germline CDR1 LNHDA, CDR2 SQIVND (reference sequence). The CDR3 DNA sequence: TGTGCCAGTAGGAAAACAGGGTCTAATGAAAAACTGTTTTTT. This translates into CASRKTGSNEKLFF.

This chain joins TRBV5-4 and TRBJ1-1; no firm D call. The length of the CDR3 is 14 residues. Germline-derived CDR1 and CDR2 are SGHNT and YYREEE (reference sequence). V was trimmed by 2 bases and J by 6 bases, leaving 14 bases between them. CDR3 loop: CASSFPGVVPEAFF. As DNA, the CDR3 is TGTGCCAGCAGCTTCCCCGGGGTGGTCCCTGAAGCTTTCTTT.

The V and J genes are TRBV6-4 and TRBJ1-1, with 8 bases identical to TRBD1. V shed 6 bases, J shed 5 bases, and the junction held 5 bases outside the gene matches. The CDR3 spans 13 residues. Per the germline V gene, CDR1 is MRHNA and CDR2 is SNTAGT. The CDR3 reads CASSLNRGTEAFF. The CDR3 bases are TGTGCCAGCAGCTTAAACAGGGGGACTGAAGCTTTCTTT.

CDR3 DNA sequence: TGCGCCAGCAGCCACGGACTAGCGGGGTCCACAGATACGCAGTATTTT. It specifies CASSHGLAGSTDTQYF. The chain couples TRBV4-3 to TRBJ2-3; 12 positions agree with TRBD2. Trimming cost V 3 bases and J 2 bases; bases outside gene matches: 3. Per germline, CDR1 LGHNA and CDR2 YSLEER. The CDR3 loop spans 16 amino acids.

V gene TRBV6-1 combines with J gene TRBJ2-3, with D maybe TRBD1 (5 bases). Trimming stripped 7 bases from V and 3 bases from J, with 14 bases between. Looked up from germline, CDR1 is MNHNS and CDR2 is SASEGT. The CDR3 extends over 14 amino acids. CDR3 loop: CASKMTVQTDTQYF. The CDR3 DNA follows: TGTGCCAGCAAGATGACAGTCCAAACAGATACGCAGTATTTT.

The chain has TRBV6-1 and TRBJ2-5; possibly TRBD1 for D (7 bases). The CDR3 contains 14 residues. Germline V gene data show CDR1 as MNHNS and CDR2 as SASEGT. Deletions cut 8 bases from V and 3 bases from J, with 16 bases between. CDR3: CASPFQGGEETQYF. Here the CDR3 DNA reads TGTGCCAGCCCCTTTCAGGGGGGAGAAGAGACCCAGTACTTC.

In this sample, this clone turned up once. The chain recombines TRBV9 with TRBJ1-5; 9 bases fit TRBD1. The CDR3 is 15 amino acids. Germline V CDR1 and CDR2: SGDLS, YYNGEE. Losses at the gene ends were 0 bases for V and 2 bases for J; bases not matched to a gene: 0. Here the CDR3 DNA reads TGTGCCAGCAGCGTAGGGACAGGGGGCAATCAGCCCCAGCATTTT. Translated, it gives CASSVGTGGNQPQHF.

The chain couples TRBV19 to TRBJ2-1, with 7 bases matching TRBD2. Germline CDR1 LNHDA, CDR2 SQIVND (reference sequence). The CDR3 has 14 residues. J lost 5 bases, V lost 8 bases, and 9 bases had no gene match. CDR3 in amino acids: CASGAAGVDNEQFF. CDR3 nucleotides: TGTGCCAGTGGGGCTGCGGGAGTAGACAATGAGCAGTTCTTC.

The chain employs TRBV6-5 and TRBJ1-1; D possibly corresponds to TRBD1 (5 bases). V dropped 6 bases and J dropped 8 bases, with 13 bases sitting between them. The CDR3 consists of 12 residues. Germline V gene sequence: CDR1 MNHEY, CDR2 SVGAGI. Here the CDR3 DNA reads TGTGCCAGCAGGCAGGAGGGGTTAGAAGCTTTCTTT. This codes for CASRQEGLEAFF.

The chain employs TRBV6-6 and TRBJ2-3; the D gene is possibly TRBD1 (5 bases). Trimming shortened V by 4 bases and J by 2 bases, and 10 bases separated the two germline ends. The germline gives CDR1 MNHNY, CDR2 SVGAGI (reference sequence). The CDR3 runs 14 residues. CDR3 sequence reads: CASSFGASTDTQYF. The DNA of the CDR3 is TGTGCCAGCAGTTTTGGGGCTTCCACAGATACGCAGTATTTT.

The V call is TRBV27, the J call TRBJ2-6; D perhaps matches TRBD1 (6 bases). The length of the CDR3 is 15 residues. Trimming removed 5 bases at V and 4 bases at J, with 12 bases between. Germline CDR1 MNHEY, CDR2 SMNVEV (reference sequence). CDR3 sequence: CASSPGTSGANVLTF. CDR3 in DNA: TGTGCCAGCAGTCCAGGGACATCAGGGGCCAACGTCCTGACTTTC.

V and J are TRBV7-9 and TRBJ1-5; 7 nucleotides match TRBD1. Trimming at V came to 0 bases and at J to 3 bases, leaving 5 bases not matched to a gene. This CDR3 is 16 amino acids long. The germline gives CDR1 SEHNR, CDR2 FQNEAQ (reference sequence). The CDR3 reads CASSLARDSLNQPQHF. CDR3 DNA sequence: TGTGCCAGCAGCTTAGCGCGGGACAGCCTCAATCAGCCCCAGCATTTT.

This clone showed up just once. The J gene is TRBJ2-7, the V gene TRBV2; 9 bases fit TRBD2. The ends lost 5 bases at V and 2 bases at J; junction bases unmatched: 16. This CDR3 contains 18 residues. Per the germline V gene, CDR1 is SNHLY and CDR2 is FYNNEI. CDR3 protein: CASSFKLLAGSATYEQYF. The CDR3 coding sequence is TGTGCCAGCAGTTTTAAACTACTAGCGGGTAGCGCTACCTACGAGCAGTACTTC.

This clone was detected a few times. The chain uses TRBV6-1 and TRBJ2-7; a possible D gene is TRBD1 (6 bases). Per germline, CDR1 MNHNS and CDR2 SASEGT. This CDR3 region has 15 residues. Trimming took 0 bases from V and 3 from J, leaving 12 bases between them. The CDR3 nucleotides read TGTGCCAGCAGTGAAGCGGGGGCCATTTTCTACGAGCAGTACTTC. It is translated as CASSEAGAIFYEQYF.

The chain is built from TRBV12-5 and TRBJ1-2; D uncertain. V shed 1 base and J shed 2 bases, with 5 bases lying between them. From germline, CDR1 is LGHNT and CDR2 FRNRAP. The CDR3 totals 13 residues. The CDR3 is CASGLDKNYGYTF. DNA for the CDR3: TGTGCTAGTGGTTTGGACAAGAACTATGGCTACACCTTC.

J is TRBJ1-1 and V is TRBV9; 7 bases fit TRBD1. CDR1 is SGDLS and CDR2 is YYNGEE in the germline V gene. The CDR3 is made up of 14 amino acids. V shed 4 bases, J shed 5 bases, and the junction held 8 bases outside the gene matches. CDR3 DNA: TGTGCCAGCAGCCTACGGACAGGAGGTACTGAAGCTTTCTTT. Protein product: CASSLRTGGTEAFF.

The gene calls are TRBV19 and TRBJ1-5, with a weak D call TRBD1 (6 bases). Germline V gene sequence: CDR1 LNHDA, CDR2 SQIVND (reference sequence). Trimming stripped 5 bases from V and 0 bases from J, with 14 bases between. The CDR3 is 16 residues long. The CDR3 here is CASSQVTGYSNQPQHF. The DNA of the CDR3 is TGTGCCAGTAGTCAAGTAACAGGGTATAGCAATCAGCCCCAGCATTTT.

J is TRBJ2-3 and V is TRBV9, with 10 nucleotides matching TRBD2. Germline V gene sequence: CDR1 SGDLS, CDR2 YYNGEE. The CDR3 contains 15 residues. V gave up 4 bases and J gave up 4 bases; unmatched junction bases: 6. In DNA form, the CDR3 reads TGTGCCAGCAGCATTAGCGGGAGGCTACCAGATACGCAGTATTTT. Protein: CASSISGRLPDTQYF. Complete variable domain (other parts from reference TRBV9 and TRBJ2-3): DSGVTQTPKHLITATGQRVTLRCSPRSGDLSVYWYQQSLDQGLQFLIQYYNGEERAKGNILERFSAQQFPDLHSELNLSSLELGDSALYFCASSISGRLPDTQYFGPGTRLTVL.

This clone has only one observation. This sequence joins TRBV5-4 and TRBJ2-2; maybe TRBD1 (6 bases). CDR1 and CDR2 from the germline V gene are SGHNT and YYREEE (reference sequence). V lost 3 bases and J 7 bases, leaving 13 bases between the germline ends. This CDR3 region has 14 residues. Written as DNA, the CDR3 is TGTGCCAGCAGCTCCCTACGGACAGTCGGGGAGCTGTTTTTT. This sequence encodes CASSSLRTVGELFF.

This chain connects TRBV6-5 to TRBJ2-1; 8 bases fit TRBD1. CDR1 and CDR2 (germline): MNHEY, SVGAGI. The ends lost 6 bases at V and 8 bases at J; junction bases unmatched: 6. The CDR3 is made up of 13 amino acids. Here the CDR3 reads CASRTGDRDEQFF. The CDR3 nucleotides read TGTGCCAGCAGGACAGGGGATAGGGATGAGCAGTTCTTC.

This clone was seen a single time. The chain joins TRBV5-1 to TRBJ2-7; D is possibly TRBD1 (5 bases). The germline CDR1 and CDR2 sequences are SGHRS and YFSETQ. The V end was cut by 0 bases, the J end by 3 bases, with 7 bases between. This CDR3 region has 13 residues. The CDR3 region is CASSLGTGYEQYF. CDR3 DNA: TGCGCCAGCAGCTTGGGAACAGGCTACGAGCAGTACTTC. Filled out from reference TRBV5-1 and TRBJ2-7, the complete variable domain reads KAGVTQTPRYLIKTRGQQVTLSCSPISGHRSVSWYQQTPGQGLQFLFEYFSETQRNKGNFPGRFSGRQFSNSRSEMNVSTLELGDSALYLCASSLGTGYEQYFGPGTRLTVT.

The chain couples TRBV6-1 to TRBJ1-4; D unresolved. Germline-derived CDR1 and CDR2 are MNHNS and SASEGT. This CDR3 region has 15 residues. V shed 1 base and J shed 7 bases, with 13 bases lying between them. The CDR3 loop reads CASSEVWRAGEKLFF. The DNA for the CDR3 is TGTGCCAGCAGTGAAGTTTGGAGGGCGGGTGAAAAACTGTTTTTT.

This clone was seen a few times. The chain is built from TRBV19 and TRBJ1-5, with D maybe TRBD1 (5 bases). Deletions cut 5 bases from V and 6 bases from J, with 14 bases between. This CDR3 has 14 amino acids. CDR1 is LNHDA and CDR2 is SQIVND in the germline V gene (reference sequence). The CDR3 DNA reads as TGTGCCAGTAGTCACCGACAGACCTTTCAGCCCCAGCATTTT. Its translation is CASSHRQTFQPQHF.

The chain carries TRBV28 and TRBJ1-1; D may be TRBD1 (5 bases). The CDR3 loop spans 15 amino acids. In germline, CDR1 is MDHEN, CDR2 SYDVKM. The V and J ends lost 5 bases and 1 base respectively, with 14 bases between them. Here the CDR3 reads CASSNRGLRNTEAFF. In DNA form, the CDR3 reads TGTGCCAGCAGTAATAGGGGACTTAGGAACACTGAAGCTTTCTTT.